The 3 T cell receptor beta chains below all came from one sample that was sequenced in a study of Graves' ophthalmopathy and Graves' hyperthyroidism. The study amplified TCR beta CDR3 regions using RNA transcripts. A first-round RT-PCR used HTBI primers, followed by a second-round multiplex PCR. TCRdb fed the multiplex PCR reads into MiXCR, producing one record per CDR3 protein. The sample shows more than 1,000,000 distinct CDR3 sequences, around a third of them seen only once. The sample consisted of peripheral blood or thyroid tissue (not recorded which). All receptors derive from an adult man with Graves' hyperthyroidism.

This clonotype was detected a few times. The rearrangement uses TRBV19 and TRBJ1-1; no firm D call. This CDR3 comprises 15 residues. Germline loops: CDR1 LNHDA, CDR2 SQIVND (reference sequence). The ends were cut back, 7 bases at V and 4 bases at J, with 19 bases in the middle. The CDR3 nucleotides read TGTGCCAGTACGACCGTTTTCCCCGGGAGCACTGAAGCTTTCTTT. Its translation: CASTTVFPGSTEAFF.

V and J are TRBV6-5 and TRBJ1-1, with D perhaps matching TRBD1 (6 bases). Germline lookup yields CDR1 MNHEY and CDR2 SVGAGI. CDR3 length: 14 amino acids. The V and J ends lost 7 bases and 5 bases respectively, with 17 bases between them. DNA for the CDR3: TGTGCCAGCACCGGAGGGGGAGGAAAGACTGAAGCTTTCTTT. Its protein product is CASTGGGGKTEAFF.

This clonotype was seen once. The genes are TRBV25-1 and TRBJ1-1, with 9 bases lining up with TRBD1. The CDR3 runs to 14 residues. V lost 6 bases and J lost 4; bases outside the gene matches: 6. The germline V gene encodes CDR1 MGHDK and CDR2 SYGVNS. Here the CDR3 reads CASRATGGGTEAFF. In DNA form, the CDR3 reads TGTGCCAGCAGAGCGACAGGGGGAGGCACTGAAGCTTTCTTT.